The sample holds one count of the clone carrying this TCR beta chain. Primers included in the PCR were 60 Vbeta and 13 Jbeta primers. Sequenced by immunoSEQ multiplex PCR; TCRdb stores in-frame clones only, minus some. The table has some 170,000 clones, approximately 78% seen once. The data stem from a study of cytomegalovirus exposure and HLA in healthy donors. The CDR3 has 17 amino acids. The V gene's germline CDR1 is LGHNT and CDR2 FRNRAP. V gave up 5 bases and J gave up 6 bases; unmatched junction bases: 16. The sample comprised PBMCs. This sequence was found in a human donor in good health. The chain joins TRBV12-5 to TRBJ2-1; 7 bases map to TRBD2. The DNA for the CDR3 is TGTGCTAGTGGTCCCGGGAGGAAGGGTGTATTTTCCAATGAGCAGTTCTTC. Its translation: CASGPGRKGVFSNEQFF. Full variable domain (outside the CDR3, taken from reference TRBV12-5 and TRBJ2-1): DARVTQTPRHKVTEMGQEVTMRCQPILGHNTVFWYRQTMMQGLELLAYFRNRAPLDDSGMPKDRFSAEMPDATLATLKIQPSEPRDSAVYFCASGPGRKGVFSNEQFFGPGTRLTVL.